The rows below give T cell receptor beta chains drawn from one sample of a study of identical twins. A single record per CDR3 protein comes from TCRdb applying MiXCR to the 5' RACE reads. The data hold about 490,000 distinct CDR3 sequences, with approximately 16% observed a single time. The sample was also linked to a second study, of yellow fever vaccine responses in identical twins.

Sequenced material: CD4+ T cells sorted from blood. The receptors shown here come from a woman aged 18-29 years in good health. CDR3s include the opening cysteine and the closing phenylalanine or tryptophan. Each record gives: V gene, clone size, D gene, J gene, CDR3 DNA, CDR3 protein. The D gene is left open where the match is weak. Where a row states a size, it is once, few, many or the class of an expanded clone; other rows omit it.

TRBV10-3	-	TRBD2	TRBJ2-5	TGTGCCATCAGTGATAGCGGGGTTTTGCAAGAGACCCAGTACTTC	CAISDSGVLQETQYF
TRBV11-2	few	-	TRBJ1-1	TGTGCCAGCAGGAGCAACCAGAGAGCTGAAGCTTTCTTT	CASRSNQRAEAFF
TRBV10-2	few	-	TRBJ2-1	TGCGCCAGCAGTGGACCGGCACGCAATGAGCAGTTCTTC	CASSGPARNEQFF
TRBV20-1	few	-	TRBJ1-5	TGCAGTGCTAGAGATTTGGGGGGGATGGGCAATCAGCCCCAGCATTTT	CSARDLGGMGNQPQHF
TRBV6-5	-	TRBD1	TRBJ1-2	TGTGCCAGCAGTTACGGGACAGGTAACTATGGCTACACCTTC	CASSYGTGNYGYTF
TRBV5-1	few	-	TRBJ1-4	TGCGCCAGCAGCCGTAGGACGGCTAATGAAAAACTGTTTTTT	CASSRRTANEKLFF
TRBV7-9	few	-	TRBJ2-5	TGTGCCAGCAGCTTGACCCAAGGGATCCAAGAGACCCAGTACTTC	CASSLTQGIQETQYF
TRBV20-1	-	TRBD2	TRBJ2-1	TGCAGTGCCGATCCGGGACTAGCTTCCTACAATGAGCAGTTCTTC	CSADPGLASYNEQFF
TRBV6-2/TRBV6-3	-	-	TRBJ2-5	TGTGCCAGCAGTTACCTGGGTCGGGTGGAGACCCAGTACTTC	CASSYLGRVETQYF
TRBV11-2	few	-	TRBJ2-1	TGTGCCAGCAGCTTAAGGGAAGGGGAAGGGGAGCAGTTCTTC	CASSLREGEGEQFF
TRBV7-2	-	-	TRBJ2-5	TGTGCCAGCAGCCTAAGGACAGAGACCCAGTACTTC	CASSLRTETQYF
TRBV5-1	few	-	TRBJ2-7	TGCGCCAGCAGCAGGGACACAAGCGGGATCTACGAGCAGTACTTC	CASSRDTSGIYEQYF
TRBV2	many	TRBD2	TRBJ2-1	TGTGCCAGCAGTGAGGGACTAGCGGAGATATACAATGAGCAGTTCTTC	CASSEGLAEIYNEQFF
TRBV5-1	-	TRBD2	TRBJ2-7	TGCGCCAGCAGCTTGGTAGCGGGAGCTATCGAGCAGTACTTC	CASSLVAGAIEQYF
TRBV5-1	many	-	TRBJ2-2	TGCGCCAGCAGCTTGGACCGCAGAAACACCGGGGAGCTGTTTTTT	CASSLDRRNTGELFF
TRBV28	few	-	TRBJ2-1	TGTGCCAGCAGTGGGATGGGCGGAGATAGGAATGAGCAGTTCTTC	CASSGMGGDRNEQFF
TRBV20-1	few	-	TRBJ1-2	TGCAGTGCTAGAGCCGACAGTTTCGATGGCTACACCTTC	CSARADSFDGYTF
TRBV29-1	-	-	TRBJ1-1	TGCAGCACTCGGGACGGGAACACTGAAGCTTTCTTT	CSTRDGNTEAFF
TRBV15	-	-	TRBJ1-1	TGTGCCACCAGCAGAGTAGGGGGGAACACTGAAGCTTTCTTT	CATSRVGGNTEAFF
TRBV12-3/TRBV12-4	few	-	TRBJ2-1	TGTGCCAGCAGTTTAGGTCACAACTCCTACAATGAGCAGTTCTTC	CASSLGHNSYNEQFF
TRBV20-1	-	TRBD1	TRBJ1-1	TGCAGTGGGGGACAGGGGGTTTTGGCTTTCTTT	CSGGQGVLAFF
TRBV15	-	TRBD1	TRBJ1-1	TGTGCCACCAGCAGAGATCGGGCCGACAGGGGCTGGGAGGCTGAAGCTTTCTTT	CATSRDRADRGWEAEAFF
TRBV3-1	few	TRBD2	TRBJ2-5	TGTGCCAGCAGCCCAGGGCTAGCGGGAACACAGACCCAGTACTTC	CASSPGLAGTQTQYF
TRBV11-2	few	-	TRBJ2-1	TGTGCCAGCACCGGGCGCCGTTCAGGAGCCTACAATGAGCAGTTCTTC	CASTGRRSGAYNEQFF
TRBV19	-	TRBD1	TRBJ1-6	TGTGCCAGTACACAGGGGAACTCACCCCTCCACTTT	CASTQGNSPLHF
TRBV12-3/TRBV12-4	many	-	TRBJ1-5	TGTGCCAGCAGTTTGAACAGATTCCAGCCCCAGCATTTT	CASSLNRFQPQHF
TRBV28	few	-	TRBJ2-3	TGTGCCAGCAGTTTAACGGGAGTTAAAATAGATACGCAGTATTTT	CASSLTGVKIDTQYF
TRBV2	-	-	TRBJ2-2	TGTGCCAGCAGACCAAGCGCGGGCACCGGGGAGCTGTTTTTT	CASRPSAGTGELFF